Detailed here is one T cell receptor (beta chain). The record originates from a study of T-cell reconstitution after alpha-beta-depleted transplantation in children. Germline loops: CDR1 MDHEN, CDR2 SYDVKM. With 6 bases removed from V and 0 bases from J, the gap between germline ends came to 12 bases. This CDR3 spans 15 amino acids. Preparation of the TCRbeta library used unique molecular identifiers. One entry per CDR3 protein results from TCRdb running MiXCR on the PCR reads. The table records about 400,000 distinct CDR3 sequences, roughly 20% of them present only once. This clonotype was sampled from a human donor who donated a stem cell graft to a child with acute myeloid leukemia. The source material was PBMCs from the stem cell graft donor, sampled from the stem cell graft. The chain recombines TRBV28 with TRBJ1-5, with D uncertain. CDR3 protein: CASSPTPASNQPQHF. The CDR3 DNA reads TGTGCCAGCAGCCCTACGCCAGCTAGCAATCAGCCCCAGCATTTT.